These 21 T cell receptor beta chains were sequenced from one sample in a study of T cell responses to AZD1222 COVID-19 vaccine. Method: immunoSEQ multiplex PCR; TCRdb's copy keeps in-frame clones and lacks some. The repertoire holds around 150,000 clones, with about 93% as singletons. The starting material was peripheral blood, obtained 28 days after the second AZD1222 dose. The receptors shown here come from an adult who received the AZD1222 COVID-19 vaccine.

This clone was seen only a few times. The V gene is TRBV4-2, the J gene TRBJ2-5; 8 nucleotides align to TRBD2. This CDR3 has 16 amino acids. V trimming: 0 bases; J trimming: 5 bases; junction bases outside the gene matches: 8. The germline gives CDR1 LGHNA, CDR2 YNFKEQ. CDR3 nucleotide sequence: TGTGCCAGCAGCCAAGATCCAGCGGGAGTGGCTGAGACCCAGTACTTC. Amino acid sequence: CASSQDPAGVAETQYF.

This clone has only a few counts. The chain links TRBV9 to TRBJ1-2; the D gene is possibly TRBD1 (5 bases). This CDR3 comprises 13 residues. CDR1 is SGDLS, CDR2 YYNGEE, per germline. The germline V and J ends were trimmed by 1 base and 10 bases, with 14 bases remaining between them. CDR3 residues: CASSVQRDRAYTF. CDR3 sequence (DNA): TGTGCCAGCAGCGTACAAAGAGACAGAGCCTACACCTTC.

The V gene is TRBV13, the J gene TRBJ2-7; TRBD1 agrees at 9 bases. This CDR3 region has 15 residues. Germline lookup yields CDR1 PRHDT and CDR2 FYEKMQ (reference sequence). Trimming removed 5 bases from V and 2 bases from J; junction bases left unmatched: 7. CDR3 protein: CASSEDRGAAYEQYF. The CDR3 nucleotides read TGTGCCAGCAGCGAAGACAGGGGGGCGGCCTACGAGCAGTACTTC.

The chain links TRBV19 to TRBJ2-5; the match to TRBD2 covers 10 bases. V lost 6 bases and J lost 5; bases outside the gene matches: 12. CDR1 LNHDA and CDR2 SQIVND come from the germline V gene (reference sequence). This CDR3 region has 16 residues. The CDR3 nucleotides read TGTGCCAGTAGCATGGGACTAGCGAGACCCAAGGAGACCCAGTACTTC. This encodes CASSMGLARPKETQYF.

The genes are TRBV2 and TRBJ2-1; 9 bases map to TRBD2. Losses at the gene ends were 9 bases for V and 9 bases for J; bases not matched to a gene: 12. Germline V CDR1 and CDR2: SNHLY, FYNNEI. The CDR3 is 14 residues long. The CDR3 DNA reads TGTGCCAGTACCCAACTAGCGGGCGAGGTTGAGCAGTTCTTC. Its protein product is CASTQLAGEVEQFF. Combining the CDR3 with reference TRBV2 and TRBJ2-1 gives the whole variable domain EPEVTQTPSHQVTQMGQEVILRCVPISNHLYFYWYRQILGQKVEFLVSFYNNEISEKSEIFDDQFSVERPDGSNFTLKIRSTKLEDSAMYFCASTQLAGEVEQFFGPGTRLTVL.

This clone has only a few counts. The rearrangement joins TRBV7-6 to TRBJ1-2, with no clear D. Trimming removed 1 base at V and 8 bases at J, with 17 bases between. This CDR3 is 15 amino acids long. Per the germline V gene, CDR1 is SGHVS and CDR2 is FNYEAQ. CDR3 protein: CASSLEVAGAGGYTF. In DNA form, the CDR3 reads TGTGCCAGCAGCTTAGAGGTGGCGGGCGCAGGAGGCTACACCTTC.

The sample holds one count of this clone. This chain links TRBV5-1 with TRBJ2-7, with D unresolved. CDR1 and CDR2 from the germline V gene are SGHRS and YFSETQ. This CDR3 region has 16 residues. The V end was cut by 0 bases, the J end by 1 base, with 14 bases between. The CDR3 region is CASSLGPPVASYEQYF. CDR3 DNA: TGCGCCAGCAGCTTGGGGCCGCCAGTAGCATCCTACGAGCAGTACTTC.

The J gene is TRBJ2-2, the V gene TRBV12-5; 12 nucleotides align to TRBD2. From germline, CDR1 is LGHNT and CDR2 FRNRAP. The CDR3 spans 17 residues. V was clipped by 0 bases and J by 8 bases; unmatched bases: 7. The DNA for the CDR3 is TGTGCTAGTGGTTTGGTACTGACTAGCGGGAGCGCGGGGGAGCTGTTTTTT. Translating it yields CASGLVLTSGSAGELFF. Drawing the rest from reference TRBV12-5 and TRBJ2-2, the complete variable domain is DARVTQTPRHKVTEMGQEVTMRCQPILGHNTVFWYRQTMMQGLELLAYFRNRAPLDDSGMPKDRFSAEMPDATLATLKIQPSEPRDSAVYFCASGLVLTSGSAGELFFGEGSRLTVL.

The rearrangement uses TRBV15 and TRBJ2-3, with a weak D call TRBD2 (6 bases). The germline gives CDR1 LNHNV, CDR2 YYDKDF (reference sequence). V was trimmed by 1 base and J by 2 bases, leaving 16 bases between them. CDR3 length: 17 amino acids. CDR3 DNA: TGTGCCACCAGCAGAGGCGAACCCCTAGCGCCCACAGATACGCAGTATTTT. It encodes CATSRGEPLAPTDTQYF.

V gene TRBV14 combines with J gene TRBJ1-1; 8 bases agree with TRBD1. CDR3 length: 14 residues. V lost 3 bases to trimming and J lost 8 bases; unmatched junction nucleotides: 8. From germline, CDR1 is SGHDN and CDR2 FVKESK. The CDR3 is CASSHTRGLSEAFF. CDR3 in DNA: TGTGCCAGCAGCCACACCAGGGGGCTATCAGAAGCTTTCTTT.

This clone was observed a handful of times. The chain uses TRBV6-5 and TRBJ1-1, with D possibly matching TRBD1 (5 bases). Trimming cost V 2 bases and J 0 bases, with 10 bases left between them. CDR1 and CDR2 from the germline V gene are MNHEY and SVGAGI. This CDR3 has 15 amino acids. CDR3 loop: CASSYGGGVNTEAFF. In nucleotides, the CDR3 is TGTGCCAGCAGTTACGGTGGAGGGGTGAACACTGAAGCTTTCTTT.

The DNA for the CDR3 is TGTGCCAGCAGATCTATCGATGAGCAGTTCTTC. Residues: CASRSIDEQFF. This chain connects TRBV12-3 or TRBV12-4 to TRBJ2-1; D uncertain. The V and J ends lost 6 bases and 8 bases respectively, with 8 bases between them. CDR3 length: 11 residues.

The CDR3 reads CASSLTGRMTDTQYF. CDR3 nucleotide sequence: TGCGCCAGCAGCCTGACGGGACGGATGACAGATACGCAGTATTTT. The chain recombines TRBV5-1 with TRBJ2-3; perhaps D is TRBD1 or TRBD2 (5 bases each). V shed 4 bases and J shed 3 bases, with 15 bases lying between them. The CDR3 is 15 amino acids. CDR1 and CDR2 (germline): SGHRS, YFSETQ.

The V gene is TRBV3-1 (or the pseudogene TRBV3-2), the J gene TRBJ2-5; 14 bases map to TRBD2. J gave up 6 bases and V 3 bases, and 12 bases lay outside the gene matches. Germline CDR1 reads LGHDT; CDR2 reads YNNKEL (reference sequence). This CDR3 spans 18 amino acids. CDR3 loop: CASSQDRLAGGPWKTQYF. CDR3 nucleotides: TGTGCCAGCAGCCAGGACCGACTAGCGGGAGGGCCTTGGAAGACCCAGTACTTC.

The chain couples TRBV5-6 to TRBJ1-1; D not resolved. CDR1 is SGHDT and CDR2 is YYEEEE in the germline V gene. V lost 5 bases and J lost 0, with 11 bases in between. The CDR3 is made up of 14 amino acids. The CDR3 sequence: CASRLNMMNTEAFF. In DNA form, the CDR3 reads TGTGCCAGCAGGTTGAACATGATGAACACTGAAGCTTTCTTT.

The chain links TRBV5-1 to TRBJ1-4; possibly TRBD1 for D (6 bases). Germline V gives CDR1 SGHRS, CDR2 YFSETQ. V was pared by 2 bases and J by 0 bases, with 8 bases between. The CDR3 runs to 15 residues. In DNA form, the CDR3 reads TGCGCCAGCAGCTTCGGACAGCCAACTAATGAAAAACTGTTTTTT. Its translation is CASSFGQPTNEKLFF.

This sequence joins TRBV24-1 and TRBJ2-7; tentatively, D is TRBD1 (6 bases). This CDR3 spans 16 amino acids. From germline, CDR1 is KGHDR and CDR2 SFDVKD. V shed 4 bases and J shed 3 bases, with 18 bases lying between them. This CDR3 is CATSELGHALVYEQYF. Written as DNA, the CDR3 is TGTGCCACCAGTGAGCTGGGACATGCCTTGGTCTACGAGCAGTACTTC.

The chain combines TRBV25-1 with TRBJ2-2, with D perhaps matching TRBD2 (6 bases). CDR1 and CDR2 (germline): MGHDK, SYGVNS. This CDR3 is 15 amino acids long. V was pared by 6 bases and J by 1 base, with 12 bases between. This CDR3 is CASRKGGVNTGELFF. The CDR3 DNA is TGTGCCAGCAGGAAGGGCGGGGTGAACACCGGGGAGCTGTTTTTT.

V and J are TRBV27 and TRBJ2-1; 11 nucleotides agree with TRBD2. In germline, CDR1 is MNHEY, CDR2 SMNVEV (reference sequence). V lost 5 bases to trimming and J lost 3 bases; unmatched junction nucleotides: 9. The CDR3 sequence is 17 residues long. Here the CDR3 DNA reads TGTGCCAGCAGTCCGGCCGGACTAGCGGGCAACTACAATGAGCAGTTCTTC. It codes for CASSPAGLAGNYNEQFF.

This chain uses TRBV2 with TRBJ2-7, with D unclear. V lost 7 bases to trimming and J lost 6 bases, with 16 bases between them. Per the germline V gene, CDR1 is SNHLY and CDR2 is FYNNEI. The CDR3 runs to 13 residues. The CDR3 here is CASKVSAPSEQYF. CDR3 sequence (DNA): TGTGCCAGCAAGGTGTCCGCCCCCTCCGAGCAGTACTTC.

In nucleotides, the CDR3 is TGCAGTGCTAGGAGGACTGAAGCTTTCTTT. Translating it yields CSARRTEAFF. The V gene is TRBV20-1, the J gene TRBJ1-1; D not certain. This CDR3 has 10 amino acids. Germline CDR1 reads DFQATT; CDR2 reads SNEGSKA (reference sequence). V dropped 3 bases and J dropped 5 bases, with 4 bases sitting between them.